One and the same sample provided the 28 T cell receptor beta chains below, sequenced in a study of blood T cell repertoires in COVID-19. Clones were read by immunoSEQ multiplex PCR, and TCRdb kept only the in-frame ones, dropping some. Among under 45,000 clones listed, about 87% were seen once. The specimen sequenced was peripheral blood. The origin of the receptors is a man aged 60 to 75 with active COVID-19.

The J gene is TRBJ1-5, the V gene TRBV6-5; the D is unclear. Trimming removed 0 bases from V and 7 bases from J, with 16 bases in between. Germline V CDR1 and CDR2: MNHEY, SVGAGI. This CDR3 has 16 amino acids. The CDR3 coding sequence is TGTGCCAGCAGTTACTCATCCCCTGAGGCGGGGCAGCCCCAGCATTTT. Its protein is CASSYSSPEAGQPQHF.

DNA for the CDR3: TGTGCCAGCAGCTTGGAACAGGGTGAAAAACTGTTTTTT. Residues: CASSLEQGEKLFF. The chain has TRBV11-2 and TRBJ1-4; D perhaps matches TRBD1 (6 bases). The V end lost 3 bases, the J end lost 7 bases, and 9 bases lay between the germline ends. Germline lookup yields CDR1 SGHAT and CDR2 FQNNGV. The CDR3 runs to 13 residues.

The chain links TRBV27 to TRBJ1-1; perhaps TRBD1 as D (6 bases). The CDR3 loop spans 16 amino acids. The V end was cut by 3 bases, the J end by 3 bases, with 17 bases between. Per the germline V gene, CDR1 is MNHEY and CDR2 is SMNVEV (reference sequence). CDR3 in amino acids: CASSFGSGGPYTEAFF. DNA of the CDR3: TGTGCCAGCAGTTTCGGTTCCGGGGGGCCATACACTGAAGCTTTCTTT.

The rearrangement uses TRBV19 and TRBJ2-6; D is uncertain. This CDR3 region has 17 residues. Trimming stripped 3 bases from V and 0 bases from J, with 12 bases between. Per germline, CDR1 LNHDA and CDR2 SQIVND (reference sequence). The CDR3 is CASSITDIRSGANVLTF. Written as DNA, the CDR3 is TGTGCCAGTAGTATTACCGACATACGCTCTGGGGCCAACGTCCTGACTTTC.

V and J are TRBV2 and TRBJ1-1; D ambiguous. This CDR3 region has 13 residues. V lost 3 bases, J lost 5 bases, and 10 bases lay in between. The germline V gene encodes CDR1 SNHLY and CDR2 FYNNEI. As DNA, the CDR3 is TGTGCCAGCAGTGACTACCGGGGTACTGAAGCTTTCTTT. Encoded protein: CASSDYRGTEAFF.

This chain links TRBV19 with TRBJ2-7, with 12 positions matching TRBD2. With 5 bases clipped from V and 3 bases from J, the junction kept 8 bases outside the gene matches. CDR3 length: 16 residues. Germline lookup yields CDR1 LNHDA and CDR2 SQIVND (reference sequence). This chain's CDR3 is CASSPRLAGDFYEQYF. The CDR3 DNA follows: TGTGCCAGTAGTCCTCGACTAGCGGGAGACTTCTACGAGCAGTACTTC.

In nucleotides, the CDR3 is TGTGCCAGCAGCGGGGCAGGGATTAATTCACCCCTCCACTTT. As protein: CASSGAGINSPLHF. The V gene is TRBV21-1, the J gene TRBJ1-6; the D call in the table, TRBD1, was not verified against the DNA. TRBV21-1 is listed as a pseudogene. The CDR3 totals 14 residues.

V usage is TRBV6-5 and J usage is TRBJ2-5; tentative D call: TRBD2 (6 bases). Germline V gene lookup returns CDR1 MNHEY and CDR2 SVGAGI. V was trimmed by 5 bases and J by 5 bases, leaving 18 bases between them. This CDR3 has 15 amino acids. DNA of the CDR3: TGTGCCAGCAGTAAGAGAGCGGGTACCGGGGAGACCCAGTACTTC. This translates into CASSKRAGTGETQYF.

The rearrangement joins TRBV7-9 to TRBJ2-1; 7 nucleotides line up with TRBD1. This CDR3 region has 13 residues. The germline V gene has CDR1 SEHNR and CDR2 FQNEAQ (reference sequence). V shed 8 bases, J shed 6 bases, and the junction held 7 bases outside the gene matches. CDR3 in amino acids: CASDWDSPNEQFF. The CDR3 DNA reads as TGTGCCAGCGACTGGGACAGTCCCAATGAGCAGTTCTTC.

This clone showed up just once. The chain is built from TRBV6-1 and TRBJ2-7; D perhaps matches TRBD2 (6 bases). From germline, CDR1 is MNHNS and CDR2 SASEGT. This CDR3 has 14 residues. V shed 1 base and J shed 3 bases, with 10 bases lying between them. Here the CDR3 reads CASSEVGGRYEQYF. The CDR3 DNA follows: TGTGCCAGCAGTGAAGTGGGGGGACGCTACGAGCAGTACTTC.

This clone was found once. The chain combines TRBV14 with TRBJ2-3; TRBD2 matches 10 bases. The germline CDR1 and CDR2 sequences are SGHDN and FVKESK. The length of the CDR3 is 15 residues. V lost 4 bases and J lost 6; bases outside the gene matches: 7. This CDR3 reads CASSPLAGEGDTQYF. CDR3 DNA: TGTGCCAGCAGCCCTCTAGCGGGAGAGGGGGATACGCAGTATTTT.

There are a few counts of this clone. V and J are TRBV19 and TRBJ2-7; D may be TRBD2 (5 bases). This CDR3 contains 13 residues. The V and J ends lost 1 base and 7 bases respectively, with 11 bases between them. Germline V lookup: CDR1 LNHDA, CDR2 SQIVND (reference sequence). This chain's CDR3 is CASSIGNPGEQYF. The CDR3 bases are TGTGCCAGTAGTATAGGGAATCCGGGGGAGCAGTACTTC.

V is TRBV27 and J is TRBJ2-7; TRBD1 matches at 9 bases. Trimming cost V 4 bases and J 4 bases; bases outside gene matches: 5. CDR3 length: 14 amino acids. Germline assignment: CDR1 MNHEY and CDR2 SMNVEV (reference sequence). CDR3 sequence reads: CASSYRGQVYEQYF. The CDR3, as DNA: TGTGCCAGCAGTTACAGGGGGCAAGTTTACGAGCAGTACTTC.

Written as DNA, the CDR3 is TGTGCCAGCAGTTTTGAGAGGAACACTGAAGCTTTCTTT. Its protein is CASSFERNTEAFF. The chain employs TRBV12-3 or TRBV12-4 and TRBJ1-1; unclear D gene. The V end lost 3 bases, the J end lost 1 base, and 6 bases lay between the germline ends. The CDR3 contains 13 residues.

The chain joins TRBV7-2 to TRBJ2-2; D not resolved. Trimming removed 5 bases from V and 10 bases from J, with 14 bases in between. The germline gives CDR1 SGHTA, CDR2 FQGNSA. The CDR3 length is 13 residues. CDR3 loop: CASSLTRRKELFF. In nucleotides, the CDR3 is TGTGCCAGCAGCCTAACGCGTCGCAAGGAGCTGTTTTTT. The full variable domain, with the rest looked up from reference TRBV7-2 and TRBJ2-2, is GAGVSQSPSNKVTEKGKDVELRCDPISGHTALYWYRQSLGQGLEFLIYFQGNSAPDKSGLPSDRFSAERTGGSVSTLTIQRTQQEDSAVYLCASSLTRRKELFFGEGSRLTVL.

The chain joins TRBV2 to TRBJ1-2; D perhaps matches TRBD1 (6 bases). Germline CDR1 and CDR2: SNHLY and FYNNEI. The CDR3 sequence is 18 residues long. Deletions cut 9 bases from V and 0 bases from J, with 26 bases between. CDR3 region: CASRKSGTNQSANYGYTF. The CDR3 DNA is TGTGCCAGTAGGAAATCCGGGACAAACCAATCCGCTAACTATGGCTACACCTTC.

This rearrangement joins TRBV2 to TRBJ1-2; D is ambiguous. The CDR3 contains 15 residues. V dropped 4 bases and J dropped 7 bases, with 19 bases sitting between them. Germline CDR1 is SNHLY and CDR2 is FYNNEI. The chain's CDR3 is CASSASGREGGGYTF. The CDR3 DNA follows: TGTGCCAGCAGTGCCTCTGGGAGGGAAGGCGGTGGCTACACCTTC. The variable domain in full, completed from reference TRBV2 and TRBJ1-2, reads EPEVTQTPSHQVTQMGQEVILRCVPISNHLYFYWYRQILGQKVEFLVSFYNNEISEKSEIFDDQFSVERPDGSNFTLKIRSTKLEDSAMYFCASSASGREGGGYTFGSGTRLTVV.

This clone appeared a few times. This sequence joins TRBV5-6 and TRBJ2-1, with a weak D call TRBD2 (5 bases). With 1 base removed from V and 9 bases from J, the gap between germline ends came to 20 bases. The CDR3 has 16 amino acids. Germline V CDR1 and CDR2: SGHDT, YYEEEE. The CDR3 DNA follows: TGTGCCAGCAGCTTGACAGATGGCGGGTTAGCGCTTGAGCAGTTCTTC. This codes for CASSLTDGGLALEQFF.

This chain joins TRBV3-1 (or the pseudogene TRBV3-2) and TRBJ2-1, with TRBD2 identical over 7 bases. The CDR3 consists of 15 residues. Germline values: CDR1 LGHDT, CDR2 YNNKEL (reference sequence). The V and J ends lost 0 bases and 15 bases, in that order; junction bases with no gene match: 14. CDR3 sequence (DNA): TGTGCCAGCAGCCAAGATACCTTGACTAGCAGATTTTTGTTCTTC. Translating gives CASSQDTLTSRFLFF.

The chain employs TRBV27 and TRBJ2-1; 13 positions match TRBD2. With 2 bases clipped from V and 0 bases from J, the junction kept 13 bases outside the gene matches. Germline V lookup: CDR1 MNHEY, CDR2 SMNVEV (reference sequence). The CDR3 consists of 21 residues. The CDR3 DNA reads as TGTGCCAGCAGTTTAAACACCCCTACTAGCGGGAGGGTCAGCTCCTACAATGAGCAGTTCTTC. Residues: CASSLNTPTSGRVSSYNEQFF.

The gene calls are TRBV9 and TRBJ2-1; TRBD2 matches at 10 bases. Germline lookup yields CDR1 SGDLS and CDR2 YYNGEE. V gave up 0 bases and J gave up 4 bases; unmatched junction bases: 7. This CDR3 spans 17 amino acids. The CDR3 DNA reads TGTGCCAGCAGCGTAGGTCCTAGCGGGAGTAGGTACAATGAGCAGTTCTTC. This sequence encodes CASSVGPSGSRYNEQFF.

The chain joins TRBV7-2 to TRBJ2-1; TRBD2 aligns across 11 bases. Germline CDR1 reads SGHTA; CDR2 reads FQGNSA. After removal of 5 bases from V and 0 bases from J, the junction contained 6 bases not matched to a gene. The CDR3 has 17 residues. Here the CDR3 DNA reads TGTGCCAGCAGCCTCCGACTAGCGGGGAGCTCCTACAATGAGCAGTTCTTC. It encodes CASSLRLAGSSYNEQFF.

This clone showed up just once. The chain is built from TRBV6-1 and TRBJ2-1; 9 nucleotides align to TRBD2. This CDR3 is built from 14 residues. Trimming at V came to 3 bases and at J to 4 bases, leaving 1 base not matched to a gene. In germline, CDR1 is MNHNS, CDR2 SASEGT. Written as DNA, the CDR3 is TGTGCCAGCAGTGATAGCGGGGGTTACAATGAGCAGTTCTTC. Its translation is CASSDSGGYNEQFF.

The chain links TRBV5-1 to TRBJ2-7, with D perhaps TRBD2 (5 bases). Germline-derived CDR1 and CDR2 are SGHRS and YFSETQ. The CDR3 spans 13 residues. With 0 bases removed from V and 6 bases from J, the gap between germline ends came to 10 bases. The CDR3 DNA is TGCGCCAGCAGCTTGGTTATGGGGAGCGAGCAGTACTTC. This translates into CASSLVMGSEQYF.

CDR3 amino acids: CASSPRRGSTIEQFF. The CDR3 DNA follows: TGCGCCAGCTCGCCGAGGAGGGGATCTACAATTGAGCAGTTCTTC. The chain joins TRBV10-2 to TRBJ2-1; tentative D call: TRBD2 (6 bases). Germline-derived CDR1 and CDR2 are WSHSY and SAAADI. Trimming took off 8 bases at V and 9 bases at J, with 23 bases between the two ends. The CDR3 runs to 15 residues.

This rearrangement joins TRBV6-5 to TRBJ1-1; perhaps TRBD1 as D (6 bases). Germline CDR1 and CDR2: MNHEY and SVGAGI. The CDR3 sequence is 14 residues long. Trimming left V 6 bases short and J 1 base short, with 12 bases between. The CDR3 protein is CASSPDRRNTEAFF. CDR3 nucleotides: TGTGCCAGCAGCCCCGACAGGCGGAACACTGAAGCTTTCTTT.

The chain combines TRBV7-3 with TRBJ2-5; 9 bases agree with TRBD2. CDR3 size: 15 residues. J lost 5 bases, V lost 2 bases, and 6 bases had no gene match. Germline V gene data show CDR1 as SGHTA and CDR2 as FQGTGA. CDR3 nucleotide sequence: TGTGCCAGCAGCTTAGGTCTAGCGGGACGGGAGACCCAGTACTTC. Encoded protein: CASSLGLAGRETQYF.

This chain connects TRBV3-1 (or the pseudogene TRBV3-2) to TRBJ2-7; 10 nucleotides agree with TRBD2. The V gene's germline CDR1 is LGHDT and CDR2 YNNKEL (reference sequence). This CDR3 spans 15 amino acids. Trimming cost V 3 bases and J 2 bases; bases outside gene matches: 4. The CDR3 bases are TGTGCCAGCAGCCATCCTAGCGGGGGTACCTACGAGCAGTACTTC. Its translation is CASSHPSGGTYEQYF.